This TCR beta chain was recorded in a study of shared clonotypes between healthy human individuals. Repertoires were generated with immunoSEQ multiplex PCR, while TCRdb's copy carries only in-frame clones and drops some. The sample holds roughly 2,500,000 clones, approximately 94% seen once. The sequence derives from a man aged 18-30 years in good health. Some clones in this sample may be carry-over from other donors' samples. The sequencing sample was made of naive CD4+ T cells from PBMCs. Documented subset: CD45RA+ positively selected.

This CDR3 is CASSSPENTEAFF. The CDR3 DNA reads as TGTGCCAGCAGTTCCCCCGAGAACACTGAAGCTTTCTTT. The chain carries TRBV27 and TRBJ1-1, with D hard to call. The germline V gene has CDR1 MNHEY and CDR2 SMNVEV (reference sequence). Trimming pared 4 bases from V and 1 base from J, leaving 7 bases between. The CDR3 contains 13 residues.